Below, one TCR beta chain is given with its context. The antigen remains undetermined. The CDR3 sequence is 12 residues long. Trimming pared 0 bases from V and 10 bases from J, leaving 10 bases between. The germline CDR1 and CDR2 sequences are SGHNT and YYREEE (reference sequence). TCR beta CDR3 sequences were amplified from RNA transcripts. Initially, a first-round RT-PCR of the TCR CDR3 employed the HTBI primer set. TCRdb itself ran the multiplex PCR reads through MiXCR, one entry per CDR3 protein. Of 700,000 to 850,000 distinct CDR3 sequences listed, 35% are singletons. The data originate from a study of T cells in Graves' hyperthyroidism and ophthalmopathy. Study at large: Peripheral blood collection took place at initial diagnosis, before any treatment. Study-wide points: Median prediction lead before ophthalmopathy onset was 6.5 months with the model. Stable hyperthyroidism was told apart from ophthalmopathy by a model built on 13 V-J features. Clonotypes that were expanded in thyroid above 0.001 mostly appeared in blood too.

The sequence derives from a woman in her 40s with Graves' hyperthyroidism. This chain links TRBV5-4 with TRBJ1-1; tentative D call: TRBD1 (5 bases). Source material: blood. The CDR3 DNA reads TGTGCCAGCAGCTTGGCAGGGAGGACAGCTTTCTTT. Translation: CASSLAGRTAFF.